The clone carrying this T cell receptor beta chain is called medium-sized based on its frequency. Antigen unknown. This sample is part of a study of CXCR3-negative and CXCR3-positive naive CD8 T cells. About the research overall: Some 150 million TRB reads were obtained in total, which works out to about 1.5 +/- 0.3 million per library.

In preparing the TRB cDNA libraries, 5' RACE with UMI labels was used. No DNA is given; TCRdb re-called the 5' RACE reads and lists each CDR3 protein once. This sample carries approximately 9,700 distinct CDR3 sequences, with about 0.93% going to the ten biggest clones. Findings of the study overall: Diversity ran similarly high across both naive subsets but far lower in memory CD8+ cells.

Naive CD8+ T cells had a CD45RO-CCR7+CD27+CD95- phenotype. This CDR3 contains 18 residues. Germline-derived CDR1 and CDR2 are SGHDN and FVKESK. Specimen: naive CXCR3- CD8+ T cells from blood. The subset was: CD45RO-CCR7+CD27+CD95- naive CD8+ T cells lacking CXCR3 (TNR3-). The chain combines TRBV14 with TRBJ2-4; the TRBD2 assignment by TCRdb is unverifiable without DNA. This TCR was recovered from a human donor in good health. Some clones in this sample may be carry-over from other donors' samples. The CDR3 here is CASSQAFLTDSAKNIQYF.